The 20 T cell receptor beta chains reported below all come from one sample, sequenced in a study of glioma-infiltrating T cells. Amplification of TCR alpha and beta CDR3 regions from RNA used iRepertoire nested multiplex PCR. In TCRdb, the multiplex PCR reads were re-called with MiXCR into one record per CDR3 protein. Of about 140,000 distinct CDR3 sequences detected, around 42% appear once; the ten largest clones hold around 20%. Sequencing was carried out using glioma tissue, nonneoplastic brain tissue, or PBMCs (not recorded which). The receptors were sampled from a human donor with low-grade glioma or glioblastoma, undergoing nonglioma brain surgery, or in good health (not recorded which).

The V and J genes are TRBV19 and TRBJ2-3; 8 bases fit TRBD2. V dropped 6 bases and J dropped 6; count of bases not matched to a gene: 11. The germline gives CDR1 LNHDA, CDR2 SQIVND (reference sequence). The CDR3 consists of 15 residues. The CDR3 DNA reads TGTGCCAGTAGCCACAGGACTAGCCTTGGTGATACGCAGTATTTT. Residues: CASSHRTSLGDTQYF.

The chain combines TRBV6-2 or TRBV6-3 with TRBJ1-1, with 7 bases lining up with TRBD1. The J segment lost 0 bases and the V segment lost 6 bases, leaving 7 bases of the junction unmatched. Germline values: CDR1 MNHEY, CDR2 SVGEGT. The CDR3 is 15 amino acids. CDR3 sequence (DNA): TGTGCCAGCAGCACGGACAGGATCATGAACACTGAAGCTTTCTTT. This codes for CASSTDRIMNTEAFF.

The V call is TRBV27, the J call TRBJ2-5, with D possibly matching TRBD2 (6 bases). Trimming took 5 bases from V and 4 from J, leaving 14 bases between them. The germline V gene encodes CDR1 MNHEY and CDR2 SMNVEV (reference sequence). The CDR3 is made up of 14 amino acids. CDR3 amino acids: CASSARLERETQYF. In DNA, the CDR3 is TGTGCCAGCAGTGCCCGACTAGAGCGAGAGACCCAGTACTTC.

This clonotype was seen a few times. The CDR3 DNA reads TGCAGTGCTAGAGACACCCGCTCCTACAATGAGCAGTTCTTC. It translates to CSARDTRSYNEQFF. This chain links TRBV20-1 with TRBJ2-1; D is unclear. The ends were cut back, 0 bases at V and 0 bases at J, with 6 bases in the middle. CDR1 and CDR2 from the germline V gene are DFQATT and SNEGSKA (reference sequence). The CDR3 has 14 residues.

The J gene is TRBJ2-1, the V gene TRBV6-2 or TRBV6-3; D gene unclear. This CDR3 spans 16 amino acids. The germline gives CDR1 MNHEY, CDR2 SVGEGT. Trimming took 5 bases from V and 0 from J, leaving 14 bases between them. The CDR3 DNA follows: TGTGCCAGCAGTACCCCATATGGTAGCTCCTACAATGAGCAGTTCTTC. Translating gives CASSTPYGSSYNEQFF.

This clonotype appeared a few times. The V and J genes are TRBV4-2 and TRBJ1-1; D is ambiguous. The CDR3 extends over 14 amino acids. Trimming cost V 5 bases and J 1 base, with 11 bases left between them. Germline V CDR1 and CDR2: LGHNA, YNFKEQ. CDR3 loop: CASSLDPGNTEAFF. The CDR3, as DNA: TGTGCCAGCAGCTTAGATCCAGGGAACACTGAAGCTTTCTTT.

This clonotype has just a few counts. The V and J genes are TRBV6-1 and TRBJ2-3; 11 bases agree with TRBD2. With 9 bases clipped from V and 3 bases from J, the junction kept 8 bases outside the gene matches. The CDR3 is 15 residues long. Germline loops: CDR1 MNHNS, CDR2 SASEGT. The CDR3 bases are TGTGCCAGTAGCGGGGGGGCCCTGGGGACAGATACGCAGTATTTT. It specifies CASSGGALGTDTQYF.

The chain combines TRBV6-6 with TRBJ1-2, with 9 bases that match TRBD1. CDR1 and CDR2 from the germline V gene are MNHNY and SVGAGI (reference sequence). The CDR3 runs 14 residues. The ends lost 5 bases at V and 6 bases at J; junction bases unmatched: 7. The CDR3 DNA sequence: TGTGCCAGCAGTATTACCGGGACAGGGAATGGCTACACCTTC. Its protein product is CASSITGTGNGYTF.

This clonotype came up once. The chain couples TRBV19 to TRBJ1-2; no clear D. CDR3 size: 12 residues. In germline, CDR1 is LNHDA, CDR2 SQIVND (reference sequence). V dropped 9 bases and J dropped 8 bases, with 16 bases sitting between them. CDR3 nucleotides: TGTGCCAGCCTTCGGGTGGGGAAAGGCTACACCTTC. Translated, it gives CASLRVGKGYTF.

To note about this clonotype: A read error is possible here, since a much larger clone lies one base away. V gene TRBV20-1 combines with J gene TRBJ2-3; 12 positions match TRBD1. Judging by the DNA end, TRBJ2-7 fits better; the J call may be wrong. CDR1 is DFQATT and CDR2 is SNEGSKA in the germline V gene (reference sequence). The CDR3 is 15 amino acids. In DNA, the CDR3 is TGCAGTGCAGTCCCGGGACAGGGGGCGTCTTACGAGCAGTACTTC. Its protein product is CSAVPGQGASYEQYF.

This clonotype was found a few times. The chain carries TRBV2 and TRBJ2-3, with D tentatively TRBD1 (6 bases). Trimming took off 6 bases at V and 1 base at J, with 14 bases between the two ends. In germline, CDR1 is SNHLY, CDR2 FYNNEI. CDR3 length equals 15 residues. This CDR3 reads CASSYQGTGTDTQYF. The CDR3 DNA follows: TGTGCCAGCAGCTATCAGGGGACGGGCACAGATACGCAGTATTTT. Based on the CDR3 plus reference TRBV2 and TRBJ2-3, the full variable domain is EPEVTQTPSHQVTQMGQEVILRCVPISNHLYFYWYRQILGQKVEFLVSFYNNEISEKSEIFDDQFSVERPDGSNFTLKIRSTKLEDSAMYFCASSYQGTGTDTQYFGPGTRLTVL.

The CDR3 region has the DNA TGTGCCAGCAGTGAGGTGGAAGGGACTAACTATGGCTACACCTTC. This translates into CASSEVEGTNYGYTF. This sequence joins TRBV6-1 and TRBJ1-2; D gene ambiguous. Looked up from germline, CDR1 is MNHNS and CDR2 is SASEGT. This CDR3 region has 15 residues. V was shortened by 3 bases and J by 0 bases, with 11 bases between the two germline ends.

CDR3 in DNA: TGCAGTGCTGCGATGTCTGGCACCCAGTACTTC. Protein sequence: CSAAMSGTQYF. The V gene is TRBV20-1, the J gene TRBJ2-5; D is ambiguous. This CDR3 is 11 amino acids long. The germline V gene encodes CDR1 DFQATT and CDR2 SNEGSKA (reference sequence). The ends were cut back, 5 bases at V and 8 bases at J, with 12 bases in the middle.

The chain uses TRBV15 and TRBJ2-7; D possibly corresponds to TRBD2 (6 bases). Germline CDR1 LNHNV, CDR2 YYDKDF (reference sequence). V gave up 5 bases and J gave up 3 bases, with 14 bases separating them. The CDR3 runs to 14 residues. The CDR3 DNA is TGTGCCACCAGCGGAGGGGACGGGTACTACGAGCAGTACTTC. The encoded protein is CATSGGDGYYEQYF.

V usage is TRBV5-1 and J usage is TRBJ2-7, with no clear D. The CDR3 loop spans 14 amino acids. The V gene's germline CDR1 is SGHRS and CDR2 YFSETQ. V was shortened by 1 base and J by 1 base, with 9 bases between the two germline ends. As DNA, the CDR3 is TGCGCCAGCAGCTTGCAGACGGGTTCCTACGAGCAGTACTTC. Protein product: CASSLQTGSYEQYF.

This clonotype was recorded a few times. V and J are TRBV15 and TRBJ2-5; 7 bases are a match to TRBD1. There are 14 residues in the CDR3. Germline trimming cut 1 base from V and 5 bases from J; bases unmatched to any gene: 4. Germline-derived CDR1 and CDR2 are LNHNV and YYDKDF (reference sequence). CDR3 DNA sequence: TGTGCCACCAGCAGAGTGACAGGGCTGGAGACCCAGTACTTC. This encodes CATSRVTGLETQYF.

This sequence joins TRBV6-1 and TRBJ1-1; D possibly corresponds to TRBD1 (5 bases). The V end lost 5 bases, the J end lost 3 bases, and 13 bases lay between the germline ends. Germline-derived CDR1 and CDR2 are MNHNS and SASEGT. The CDR3 has 14 amino acids. CDR3: CASSWGLRDTEAFF. CDR3 DNA: TGTGCCAGCAGTTGGGGACTTAGGGACACTGAAGCTTTCTTT.

In this sample, this clonotype turned up a few times. The chain has TRBV20-1 and TRBJ2-7; 11 bases are shared with TRBD2. CDR3 length: 17 amino acids. From germline, CDR1 is DFQATT and CDR2 SNEGSKA (reference sequence). V was pared by 5 bases and J by 2 bases, with 14 bases of the junction left unmatched. The CDR3 sequence is CSAVRLPGLAAPYEQYF. CDR3 in DNA: TGCAGTGCTGTAAGACTCCCGGGACTAGCGGCTCCCTACGAGCAGTACTTC.

This chain uses TRBV29-1 with TRBJ2-7; 9 nucleotides match TRBD1. The length of the CDR3 is 12 residues. The germline CDR1 and CDR2 sequences are SQVTM and ANQGSEA. The junction had 2 bases not matched to a gene; V was cut back by 6 bases and J by 2 bases. The CDR3 DNA reads as TGCAGCGTGGGGACAGGGACCTACGAGCAGTACTTC. Its protein is CSVGTGTYEQYF.

This clonotype turned up a few times. The chain combines TRBV6-2 or TRBV6-3 with TRBJ2-1; D remains ambiguous. CDR1 and CDR2 from the germline V gene are MNHEY and SVGEGT. The ends were cut back, 0 bases at V and 8 bases at J, with 5 bases in the middle. This CDR3 contains 12 residues. CDR3 nucleotides: TGTGCCAGCAGTTACTCTCAGTATGAGCAGTTCTTC. Its translation is CASSYSQYEQFF.